The 21 T cell receptor beta chains below come from one sample, sequenced in a study of T cell changes during pregnancy in multiple sclerosis. Profiled with immunoSEQ multiplex PCR; TCRdb holds only in-frame clones, not every one. The sample shows over 45,000 clones, about 91% of them seen only once. The source material was CD8+ T cells from peripheral blood mononuclear cells, sampled after pregnancy. The receptors shown here come from a female donor with multiple sclerosis, enrolled in a pregnancy study.

The gene calls are TRBV15 and TRBJ2-2; 7 bases map to TRBD2. The CDR3 totals 15 residues. Germline assignment: CDR1 LNHNV and CDR2 YYDKDF (reference sequence). V was pared by 8 bases and J by 0 bases, with 6 bases of the junction left unmatched. The CDR3 coding sequence is TGTGCCACCGAGGCTAGCGGCGCGAACACCGGGGAGCTGTTTTTT. Encoded protein: CATEASGANTGELFF. Full variable domain (remainder filled in from reference TRBV15 and TRBJ2-2): DAMVIQNPRYQVTQFGKPVTLSCSQTLNHNVMYWYQQKSSQAPKLLFHYYDKDFNNEADTPDNFQSRRPNTSFCFLDIRSPGLGDTAMYLCATEASGANTGELFFGEGSRLTVL.

V gene TRBV7-9 combines with J gene TRBJ2-7; D may be TRBD1 (5 bases). This CDR3 has 15 amino acids. Germline lookup yields CDR1 SEHNR and CDR2 FQNEAQ (reference sequence). V dropped 0 bases and J dropped 1 base, with 10 bases sitting between them. The CDR3 DNA reads TGTGCCAGCAGCTTAGCAGGGGATGGATCCTACGAGCAGTACTTC. This sequence encodes CASSLAGDGSYEQYF.

This clone was picked up a small number of times. The chain carries TRBV7-8 and TRBJ1-6; TRBD1 matches at 9 bases. Looked up from germline, CDR1 is SGHVS and CDR2 is FQNEAQ. CDR3 size: 14 residues. V shed 5 bases and J 8 bases; nucleotides not matched to a gene: 4. The CDR3 sequence: CASSPGTGYSPLHF. The CDR3 nucleotides are TGTGCCAGCAGCCCCGGGACAGGGTATTCACCCCTCCACTTT.

The chain recombines TRBV27 with TRBJ2-2; 7 nucleotides match TRBD2. Germline V gives CDR1 MNHEY, CDR2 SMNVEV (reference sequence). CDR3 size: 17 residues. V dropped 5 bases and J dropped 4; count of bases not matched to a gene: 13. CDR3 coding DNA: TGTGCCAGCAGTCCCGAGAGCGAGACTAGCCGCACCGGGGAGCTGTTTTTT. It translates to CASSPESETSRTGELFF.

This clone was picked up one time. V is TRBV6-5 and J is TRBJ1-1; unclear D gene. CDR1 is MNHEY, CDR2 SVGAGI, per germline. This CDR3 region has 13 residues. The V and J ends lost 2 bases and 1 base respectively, with 5 bases between them. This CDR3 reads CASSYRWNTEAFF. For the CDR3, the DNA is TGTGCCAGCAGTTACCGGTGGAACACTGAAGCTTTCTTT.

CDR3 DNA sequence: TGTGCCAGCAGCTTAGGGGCGGGGGAGATTGTCACGGATACGCAGTATTTT. Its protein product is CASSLGAGEIVTDTQYF. The chain is built from TRBV11-2 and TRBJ2-3, with 7 positions matching TRBD2. Germline values: CDR1 SGHAT, CDR2 FQNNGV. After removal of 1 base from V and 6 bases from J, the junction contained 13 bases not matched to a gene. The CDR3 sequence is 17 residues long.

The chain employs TRBV19 and TRBJ2-1, with TRBD1 identical over 8 bases. This CDR3 has 15 residues. Germline-derived CDR1 and CDR2 are LNHDA and SQIVND (reference sequence). The junction had 9 bases not matched to a gene; V was cut back by 1 base and J by 10 bases. CDR3 protein: CASSIAGGGLREQFF. The CDR3 DNA follows: TGTGCCAGTAGTATAGCAGGGGGCGGTTTGAGGGAGCAGTTCTTC.

V is TRBV4-2 and J is TRBJ1-3; TRBD2 aligns across 10 bases. The J call may be faulty, since TRBJ2-2 better matches the DNA end. Looked up from germline, CDR1 is LGHNA and CDR2 is YNFKEQ. This CDR3 region has 15 residues. The CDR3 DNA is TGTGCCAGCAGCCCACTAGCGGGAAACACCGGGGAGCTGTTTTTT. Protein product: CASSPLAGNTGELFF.

This clone has just one count. The chain links TRBV7-2 to TRBJ2-1; 9 nucleotides match TRBD2. This CDR3 spans 17 amino acids. V shed 3 bases and J 2 bases; nucleotides not matched to a gene: 8. Germline loops: CDR1 SGHTA, CDR2 FQGNSA. The CDR3 nucleotides read TGTGCCAGCAGCTTCGTGGGGCTAGCGGGGACCTACAATGAGCAGTTCTTC. Protein sequence: CASSFVGLAGTYNEQFF. Full variable domain (outside the CDR3, taken from reference TRBV7-2 and TRBJ2-1): GAGVSQSPSNKVTEKGKDVELRCDPISGHTALYWYRQSLGQGLEFLIYFQGNSAPDKSGLPSDRFSAERTGGSVSTLTIQRTQQEDSAVYLCASSFVGLAGTYNEQFFGPGTRLTVL.

The chain carries TRBV6-1 and TRBJ1-2; no clear D. Germline V gene lookup returns CDR1 MNHNS and CDR2 SASEGT. V gave up 7 bases and J gave up 1 base, with 13 bases separating them. The CDR3 is made up of 14 amino acids. CDR3 amino acids: CASTPSGVNYGYTF. For the CDR3, the DNA is TGTGCCAGCACCCCGAGCGGGGTTAACTATGGCTACACCTTC.

V is TRBV11-3 and J is TRBJ2-2; possibly TRBD1 for D (5 bases). With 5 bases removed from V and 2 bases from J, the gap between germline ends came to 12 bases. This CDR3 comprises 15 residues. Germline V lookup: CDR1 SGHNT, CDR2 YENEEA. CDR3 loop: CASSLGQGNTGELFF. In nucleotides, the CDR3 is TGTGCCAGCAGCCTGGGGCAGGGCAACACCGGGGAGCTGTTTTTT. Full variable domain (outside the CDR3, taken from reference TRBV11-3 and TRBJ2-2): EAGVVQSPRYKIIEKKQPVAFWCNPISGHNTLYWYLQNLGQGPELLIRYENEEAVDDSQLPKDRFSAERLKGVDSTLKIQPAELGDSAVYLCASSLGQGNTGELFFGEGSRLTVL.

The J gene is TRBJ2-7, the V gene TRBV28; 7 bases line up with TRBD1. The V gene end was trimmed by 6 bases and the J gene end by 0 bases; junction bases not matched to a gene: 8. CDR3 length: 15 residues. CDR1 and CDR2 (germline): MDHEN, SYDVKM. Here the CDR3 reads CASRPTGASSYEQYF. The CDR3 region has the DNA TGTGCCAGCAGGCCCACAGGGGCTAGCTCCTACGAGCAGTACTTC. Variable domain in full (rest from reference TRBV28 and TRBJ2-7): DVKVTQSSRYLVKRTGEKVFLECVQDMDHENMFWYRQDPGLGLRLIYFSYDVKMKEKGDIPEGYSVSREKKERFSLILESASTNQTSMYLCASRPTGASSYEQYFGPGTRLTVT.

V usage is TRBV7-9 and J usage is TRBJ1-1; no definite D call. The germline CDR1 and CDR2 sequences are SEHNR and FQNEAQ (reference sequence). V shed 5 bases and J shed 7 bases, with 11 bases lying between them. The CDR3 is 12 residues long. The CDR3 DNA sequence: TGTGCCAGCAGCGAGGTCGCTGTTGAAGCTTTCTTT. It encodes CASSEVAVEAFF.

The J gene is TRBJ2-1, the V gene TRBV11-2; D perhaps matches TRBD1 (6 bases). With 1 base removed from V and 3 bases from J, the gap between germline ends came to 13 bases. The germline V gene encodes CDR1 SGHAT and CDR2 FQNNGV. The CDR3 runs to 16 residues. The CDR3 reads CASSLAPGVNYNEQFF. For the CDR3, the DNA is TGTGCCAGCAGCTTAGCTCCAGGGGTGAACTACAATGAGCAGTTCTTC.

The chain is built from TRBV7-9 and TRBJ2-5; 9 bases line up with TRBD1. Germline-derived CDR1 and CDR2 are SEHNR and FQNEAQ (reference sequence). Germline trimming cut 5 bases from V and 5 bases from J; bases unmatched to any gene: 12. CDR3 length: 16 amino acids. This CDR3 reads CASSETGGALEETQYF. Written as DNA, the CDR3 is TGTGCCAGCAGCGAGACAGGGGGGGCCCTCGAGGAGACCCAGTACTTC.

The chain joins TRBV7-6 to TRBJ1-5, with a possible D match to TRBD1 (5 bases). This CDR3 region has 15 residues. Germline CDR1 and CDR2: SGHVS and FNYEAQ. Trimming shortened V by 10 bases and J by 0 bases, and 16 bases separated the two germline ends. The CDR3 nucleotides read TGTGCCACCGCTCGCGGGGCCGGTAGCAATCAGCCCCAGCATTTT. Amino acids: CATARGAGSNQPQHF.

V and J are TRBV10-1 and TRBJ2-5, with a weak D call TRBD2 (5 bases). The CDR3 is 15 residues long. The ends were cut back, 1 base at V and 1 base at J, with 10 bases in the middle. The V gene's germline CDR1 is WNHNN and CDR2 SYGVQD (reference sequence). CDR3 sequence: CASSEFVGIQETQYF. CDR3 nucleotide sequence: TGCGCCAGCAGTGAGTTCGTCGGGATCCAAGAGACCCAGTACTTC.

The chain couples TRBV27 to TRBJ1-5, with D possibly matching TRBD1 (5 bases). V was clipped by 5 bases and J by 5 bases, with 22 bases between them. Germline V gene sequence: CDR1 MNHEY, CDR2 SMNVEV (reference sequence). The CDR3 totals 17 residues. The CDR3 spells CASSPRGAYSLHQPQHF. CDR3 nucleotide sequence: TGTGCCAGCAGTCCCCGCGGGGCCTATTCTCTCCATCAGCCCCAGCATTTT.

The chain combines TRBV5-1 with TRBJ2-1; TRBD1 matches 7 bases. CDR1 and CDR2 from the germline V gene are SGHRS and YFSETQ. There are 16 residues in the CDR3. Trimming cost V 6 bases and J 3 bases; bases outside gene matches: 12. The CDR3 loop is CASTDVPGGVYNEQFF. CDR3 DNA: TGCGCCAGCACCGACGTTCCAGGGGGTGTCTACAATGAGCAGTTCTTC.

This clone has a single count. The chain has TRBV4-1 and TRBJ2-1; 8 bases line up with TRBD1. Germline V gene sequence: CDR1 MGHRA, CDR2 YSYEKL. Unmatched junction bases numbered 2, after V lost 1 base and J lost 6 bases. The CDR3 consists of 14 residues. Written as DNA, the CDR3 is TGCGCCAGCAGCCAAGGACAGGGGCCCAATGAGCAGTTCTTC. It specifies CASSQGQGPNEQFF.

This sequence joins TRBV7-6 and TRBJ1-1, with D possibly TRBD1 on 6 matching bases. CDR3 length: 12 residues. Germline V lookup: CDR1 SGHVS, CDR2 FNYEAQ. The ends were cut back, 1 base at V and 8 bases at J, with 8 bases in the middle. CDR3 DNA: TGTGCCAGCAGCTTAGGCGACAGGGAAGCTTTCTTT. Translated: CASSLGDREAFF.